A selection of T cell receptor beta chains follows, all from one sample in a study of blood T cell repertoires in COVID-19. Assay: immunoSEQ multiplex PCR; the TCRdb copy retains only in-frame clones and omits some. The table lists 200,000 to 250,000 clones, about 84% of them singletons. Material for sequencing was peripheral blood. All receptors derive from an elderly woman with COVID-19, enrolled during active disease. Each CDR3 is given with its conserved first and last residue. The order of the fields is clone size, D gene, CDR3 length, J gene, V gene, CDR3 DNA, CDR3 protein. D genes are given only for firm matches. Size values are once, few and many counts, or a class for expanded clones, and some rows have none.

clone_size: .
d_call: .
cdr3_length: 13
j_call: TRBJ2-7
v_call: TRBV7-9
cdr3_nt: TGTGCCTCTACAGTGGGGCGCTCAAACGAGCAGTACTTC
cdr3_aa: CASTVGRSNEQYF

clone_size: .
d_call: TRBD2
cdr3_length: 15
j_call: TRBJ2-5
v_call: TRBV7-2
cdr3_nt: TGTGCCAGCAGCCCCGGGACTAGGGGGGAAGAGACCCAGTACTTC
cdr3_aa: CASSPGTRGEETQYF

clone_size: .
d_call: .
cdr3_length: 15
j_call: TRBJ1-1
v_call: TRBV5-1
cdr3_nt: TGCGCCAGCACGCCTCTATCTGGGGCCAACACTGAAGCTTTCTTT
cdr3_aa: CASTPLSGANTEAFF

clone_size: .
d_call: TRBD2
cdr3_length: 19
j_call: TRBJ2-3
v_call: TRBV9
cdr3_nt: TGTGCCAGCAGCGGGCCCCGGGCGGGAGAATGGGTAGGAGGAGATACGCAGTATTTT
cdr3_aa: CASSGPRAGEWVGGDTQYF

clone_size: .
d_call: .
cdr3_length: 12
j_call: TRBJ2-1
v_call: TRBV5-1
cdr3_nt: TGCGCCAGCAGTTTTAGCGGTAATGAGCAGTTCTTC
cdr3_aa: CASSFSGNEQFF

clone_size: .
d_call: .
cdr3_length: 14
j_call: TRBJ1-1
v_call: TRBV3-1/TRBV3-2
cdr3_nt: TGTGCCAGCAGCCCCCTAGCCAGGGGTCGTGAAGCTTTCTTT
cdr3_aa: CASSPLARGREAFF

clone_size: .
d_call: TRBD2
cdr3_length: 15
j_call: TRBJ2-7
v_call: TRBV11-2
cdr3_nt: TGTGCCAGCAGCAAAACTAGCGGGAGCTCCTACGAGCAGTACTTC
cdr3_aa: CASSKTSGSSYEQYF

clone_size: .
d_call: .
cdr3_length: 14
j_call: TRBJ1-1
v_call: TRBV11-2
cdr3_nt: TGTGCCAGCAGCTTAGCGACAGGTAACACTGAAGCTTTCTTT
cdr3_aa: CASSLATGNTEAFF

clone_size: .
d_call: .
cdr3_length: 14
j_call: TRBJ2-1
v_call: TRBV5-1
cdr3_nt: TGCGCCAGCAGCGGAGGGACAGCTTACAATGAGCAGTTCTTC
cdr3_aa: CASSGGTAYNEQFF

clone_size: .
d_call: .
cdr3_length: 15
j_call: TRBJ1-5
v_call: TRBV28
cdr3_nt: TGTGCCAGCAGTTTGCCAGGGCACAACAATCAGCCCCAGCATTTT
cdr3_aa: CASSLPGHNNQPQHF

clone_size: .
d_call: .
cdr3_length: 16
j_call: TRBJ2-7
v_call: TRBV4-2
cdr3_nt: TGTGCCAGCAGCCAAAGGCCGGACAGAGACGGGTACGAGCAGTACTTC
cdr3_aa: CASSQRPDRDGYEQYF

clone_size: .
d_call: .
cdr3_length: 14
j_call: TRBJ2-5
v_call: TRBV5-1
cdr3_nt: TGCGCCAGCAGCTTGGCCGTGGCAGAAGAGACCCAGTACTTC
cdr3_aa: CASSLAVAEETQYF

clone_size: .
d_call: .
cdr3_length: 15
j_call: TRBJ1-3
v_call: TRBV27
cdr3_nt: TGTGCCAGCAGACCCCTAGCCCTCTCTGGAAACACCATATATTTT
cdr3_aa: CASRPLALSGNTIYF

clone_size: .
d_call: .
cdr3_length: 16
j_call: TRBJ1-2
v_call: TRBV3-1/TRBV3-2
cdr3_nt: TGTGCCAGCAGCCGAGCCTTCGGGGGGGGGAACTATGGCTACACCTTC
cdr3_aa: CASSRAFGGGNYGYTF

clone_size: .
d_call: TRBD1
cdr3_length: 13
j_call: TRBJ1-1
v_call: TRBV18
cdr3_nt: TGTGCCAGCTCAGGACAGGGTGACACTGAAGCTTTCTTT
cdr3_aa: CASSGQGDTEAFF

clone_size: .
d_call: TRBD1
cdr3_length: 13
j_call: TRBJ1-1
v_call: TRBV5-8
cdr3_nt: TGTGCCAGCAGGCTGGGACAGGGTGGAAAAGCTTTCTTT
cdr3_aa: CASRLGQGGKAFF

clone_size: .
d_call: .
cdr3_length: 15
j_call: TRBJ2-3
v_call: TRBV4-2
cdr3_nt: TGTGCCAGCAGCCAAGGGCTAGCAGTCACAGATACGCAGTATTTT
cdr3_aa: CASSQGLAVTDTQYF

clone_size: .
d_call: .
cdr3_length: 11
j_call: TRBJ2-7
v_call: TRBV7-8
cdr3_nt: TGTGCCAGCAGCCCCACGGACGAGCAGTACTTC
cdr3_aa: CASSPTDEQYF

clone_size: .
d_call: .
cdr3_length: 13
j_call: TRBJ1-1
v_call: TRBV2
cdr3_nt: TGTGCCAGCAGGTCACAGGGGAACACTGAAGCTTTCTTT
cdr3_aa: CASRSQGNTEAFF

clone_size: .
d_call: TRBD1
cdr3_length: 13
j_call: TRBJ2-5
v_call: TRBV2
cdr3_nt: TGTGCCAGCAGTCCCAGGGGGCCAGAGACCCAGTACTTC
cdr3_aa: CASSPRGPETQYF

clone_size: .
d_call: TRBD2
cdr3_length: 16
j_call: TRBJ2-7
v_call: TRBV4-2
cdr3_nt: TGTGCCAGCAGCCAAGGCCTAGCGGGAGGGCCGGAGGAGCAGTACTTC
cdr3_aa: CASSQGLAGGPEEQYF

clone_size: .
d_call: TRBD2
cdr3_length: 15
j_call: TRBJ2-2
v_call: TRBV10-1
cdr3_nt: TGCGCCACCGCCGGACTAGCGGAGTTCGGGGGGGAGCTGTTTTTT
cdr3_aa: CATAGLAEFGGELFF

clone_size: .
d_call: .
cdr3_length: 13
j_call: TRBJ1-2
v_call: TRBV7-9
cdr3_nt: TGTGCCAGCAGCTTAGGGGAGTCCTATGGCTACACCTTC
cdr3_aa: CASSLGESYGYTF

clone_size: .
d_call: .
cdr3_length: 13
j_call: TRBJ2-5
v_call: TRBV5-1
cdr3_nt: TGCGCCAGCAGCTCCTCTAGCACAGAGACCCAGTACTTC
cdr3_aa: CASSSSSTETQYF

clone_size: .
d_call: .
cdr3_length: 13
j_call: TRBJ1-1
v_call: TRBV6-5
cdr3_nt: TGTGCCAGCAGACCCGAGTTGAGGTCTGGAGCTTTCTTT
cdr3_aa: CASRPELRSGAFF

clone_size: once
d_call: .
cdr3_length: 16
j_call: TRBJ1-2
v_call: TRBV5-1
cdr3_nt: TGCGCCAGCAGCTCCAGCTCCGACAGGCCCTCTAGGGGCTACACCTTC
cdr3_aa: CASSSSSDRPSRGYTF

clone_size: .
d_call: .
cdr3_length: 12
j_call: TRBJ1-2
v_call: TRBV2
cdr3_nt: TGTGCCAGCCACTCCTCTAACTATGGCTACACCTTC
cdr3_aa: CASHSSNYGYTF

clone_size: .
d_call: TRBD1
cdr3_length: 16
j_call: TRBJ2-7
v_call: TRBV5-1
cdr3_nt: TGCGCCAGCAGCTTGCGTAACTGGACAGGTACCTACGAGCAGTACTTC
cdr3_aa: CASSLRNWTGTYEQYF

clone_size: .
d_call: TRBD1
cdr3_length: 14
j_call: TRBJ1-1
v_call: TRBV13
cdr3_nt: TGTGCCAGCAGCTTAAGCACAGGACAGGGGAAGGCTTTCTTT
cdr3_aa: CASSLSTGQGKAFF

clone_size: .
d_call: TRBD2
cdr3_length: 13
j_call: TRBJ2-1
v_call: TRBV2
cdr3_nt: TGTGCCAGCAGTGAGAGTAGGAGCGGGAAGCTCTTCTTC
cdr3_aa: CASSESRSGKLFF

clone_size: .
d_call: .
cdr3_length: 16
j_call: TRBJ2-3
v_call: TRBV6-1
cdr3_nt: TGTGCCAGCAGTGGGGTCCCGGGAGCACTCACAGATACGCAGTATTTT
cdr3_aa: CASSGVPGALTDTQYF

clone_size: .
d_call: TRBD1
cdr3_length: 14
j_call: TRBJ2-7
v_call: TRBV4-1
cdr3_nt: TGCGCCAGCAGCCAAGGACAGGGGACCTACGAGCAGTACTTC
cdr3_aa: CASSQGQGTYEQYF

clone_size: .
d_call: TRBD1
cdr3_length: 17
j_call: TRBJ2-2
v_call: TRBV25-1
cdr3_nt: TGTGCCAGCTCCCCGAGTAGCTTGACAGGGGTCCCCGGGGAGCTGTTTTTT
cdr3_aa: CASSPSSLTGVPGELFF

clone_size: .
d_call: .
cdr3_length: 15
j_call: TRBJ2-6
v_call: TRBV2
cdr3_nt: TGTGCCAGCAGTGGAGGACAGTCGGGGGCCAACGTCCTGACTTTC
cdr3_aa: CASSGGQSGANVLTF

clone_size: .
d_call: TRBD1
cdr3_length: 11
j_call: TRBJ1-2
v_call: TRBV6-2/TRBV6-3
cdr3_nt: TGTGCCAGCAGTTACTCGACAGGGAGTACCTTC
cdr3_aa: CASSYSTGSTF

clone_size: .
d_call: TRBD1
cdr3_length: 16
j_call: TRBJ2-7
v_call: TRBV7-9
cdr3_nt: TGTGCCAGCAGCTCGAATATAAGGACAGGGGATTCAGAGCAGTACTTC
cdr3_aa: CASSSNIRTGDSEQYF

clone_size: .
d_call: .
cdr3_length: 13
j_call: TRBJ2-5
v_call: TRBV29-1
cdr3_nt: TGCAGCGTGGGCGAAGTAGCGGAAGAGACCCAGTACTTC
cdr3_aa: CSVGEVAEETQYF

clone_size: .
d_call: .
cdr3_length: 14
j_call: TRBJ1-2
v_call: TRBV20-1
cdr3_nt: TGCAGTGCTAGTCAAACAGGGAAGGGCTATGGCTACACCTTC
cdr3_aa: CSASQTGKGYGYTF

clone_size: .
d_call: .
cdr3_length: 15
j_call: TRBJ1-5
v_call: TRBV11-2
cdr3_nt: TGTGCCAGCAGCTGGGGGGGGGATAGCAATCAGCCCCAGCATTTT
cdr3_aa: CASSWGGDSNQPQHF

clone_size: .
d_call: TRBD1
cdr3_length: 14
j_call: TRBJ1-1
v_call: TRBV28
cdr3_nt: TGTGCCAGCGCTAAGGGGGCCCTGAACACTGAAGCTTTCTTT
cdr3_aa: CASAKGALNTEAFF

clone_size: .
d_call: .
cdr3_length: 15
j_call: TRBJ1-4
v_call: TRBV5-1
cdr3_nt: TGCGCCAGCAGCTTGTTCGGCAGGGAAGATGAAAAACTGTTTTTT
cdr3_aa: CASSLFGREDEKLFF

clone_size: .
d_call: TRBD2
cdr3_length: 15
j_call: TRBJ2-5
v_call: TRBV7-9
cdr3_nt: TGTGCCAGCAGCTTAGGTTACGGGACTAGAGAGACCCAGTACTTC
cdr3_aa: CASSLGYGTRETQYF

clone_size: .
d_call: .
cdr3_length: 13
j_call: TRBJ1-1
v_call: TRBV5-1
cdr3_nt: TGCGCCAGCAGCGAGGACAAGAACACTGAAGCTTTCTTT
cdr3_aa: CASSEDKNTEAFF

clone_size: .
d_call: .
cdr3_length: 14
j_call: TRBJ1-4
v_call: TRBV5-1
cdr3_nt: .
cdr3_aa: CASSTSGSNEKLFF

clone_size: .
d_call: TRBD2
cdr3_length: 14
j_call: TRBJ2-3
v_call: TRBV28
cdr3_nt: TGTGCCAGCATGACTAGCGGTCGGACAGATACGCAGTATTTT
cdr3_aa: CASMTSGRTDTQYF

clone_size: .
d_call: .
cdr3_length: 13
j_call: TRBJ2-3
v_call: TRBV27
cdr3_nt: TGTGCCACCCAACCGGGATCCACAGATACGCAGTATTTT
cdr3_aa: CATQPGSTDTQYF

clone_size: .
d_call: .
cdr3_length: 13
j_call: TRBJ2-7
v_call: TRBV29-1
cdr3_nt: TGCAGCGTTGAAGATTTACAGGGAATCGAGCAGTACTTC
cdr3_aa: CSVEDLQGIEQYF

clone_size: once
d_call: .
cdr3_length: 16
j_call: TRBJ2-5
v_call: TRBV18
cdr3_nt: TGTGCCAGCTCACAGTCCCATGACCTTGGAAGAGAGGCCCAGTACTTC
cdr3_aa: CASSQSHDLGREAQYF

clone_size: .
d_call: TRBD2
cdr3_length: 12
j_call: TRBJ2-7
v_call: TRBV29-1
cdr3_nt: TGCAGCGTTTATAATCTAGCGGACGAGCAGTACTTC
cdr3_aa: CSVYNLADEQYF

clone_size: .
d_call: .
cdr3_length: 17
j_call: TRBJ1-4
v_call: TRBV7-2
cdr3_nt: TGTGCCAGCAGCTCGGGCGGGACTGAGGCCCGGAGTGGAAAACTGTTTTTT
cdr3_aa: CASSSGGTEARSGKLFF

clone_size: .
d_call: TRBD1
cdr3_length: 14
j_call: TRBJ2-7
v_call: TRBV18
cdr3_nt: TGTGCCAGCTCACCGGGACAGGGGCCCTACGAGCAGTACTTC
cdr3_aa: CASSPGQGPYEQYF

clone_size: .
d_call: .
cdr3_length: 14
j_call: TRBJ1-1
v_call: TRBV18
cdr3_nt: TGTGCCAGCTTAAAGACAGACCAGAACACTGAAGCTTTCTTT
cdr3_aa: CASLKTDQNTEAFF

clone_size: .
d_call: .
cdr3_length: 13
j_call: TRBJ2-2
v_call: TRBV2
cdr3_nt: TGTGCCAGCAAACAGTCGAACACCGGGGAGCTGTTTTTT
cdr3_aa: CASKQSNTGELFF

clone_size: once
d_call: .
cdr3_length: 13
j_call: TRBJ1-4
v_call: TRBV12-3/TRBV12-4
cdr3_nt: TGTGCCAGCAGTTTCGAGGTCTACCGAAAACTGTTTTTT
cdr3_aa: CASSFEVYRKLFF